What follows are 13 T cell receptor beta chains derived from one specimen sequenced in a study of PD-1 blockade in classical Hodgkin lymphoma. TCRdb keeps only in-frame clones here, not all; method: immunoSEQ multiplex PCR. Among about 100,000 clones, 80% to 90% were seen once, and the ten largest hold 5.5% to 8.5%. Each patient's relapse followed autologous stem cell transplantation, and brentuximab vedotin exposure varied. This specimen was peripheral blood mononuclear cells (PBMCs), taken before the second cycle of nivolumab. These TCRs come from a human donor with classical Hodgkin lymphoma.

This clone was detected only once. V and J are TRBV7-9 and TRBJ2-7; D gene unclear. This CDR3 has 11 amino acids. Germline V gene sequence: CDR1 SEHNR, CDR2 FQNEAQ (reference sequence). V lost 2 bases to trimming and J lost 5 bases, with 4 bases between them. CDR3 protein: CASSLLDEQYF. CDR3 coding DNA: TGTGCCAGCAGCTTACTAGACGAGCAGTACTTC. Filled out from reference TRBV7-9 and TRBJ2-7, the complete variable domain reads DTGVSQNPRHKITKRGQNVTFRCDPISEHNRLYWYRQTLGQGPEFLTYFQNEAQLEKSRLLSDRFSAERPKGSFSTLEIQRTEQGDSAMYLCASSLLDEQYFGPGTRLTVT.

The genes are TRBV4-2 and TRBJ2-5; TRBD2 agrees at 16 bases. V lost 0 bases and J lost 4; bases outside the gene matches: 2. There are 17 residues in the CDR3. The germline CDR1 and CDR2 sequences are LGHNA and YNFKEQ. The CDR3 region has the DNA TGTGCCAGCAGCCAAGATGGGACTAGCGGGGGGGCAGAGACCCAGTACTTC. It specifies CASSQDGTSGGAETQYF.

This chain links TRBV5-6 with TRBJ2-1; either TRBD1 or TRBD2 may fit D (5 bases each). The germline V gene has CDR1 SGHDT and CDR2 YYEEEE. This CDR3 spans 14 amino acids. V dropped 0 bases and J dropped 4 bases, with 8 bases sitting between them. The CDR3 DNA follows: TGTGCCAGCAGCTTGGGGTGGGGGTACAATGAGCAGTTCTTC. It is translated as CASSLGWGYNEQFF.

This chain joins TRBV5-1 and TRBJ2-1; D uncertain. V was trimmed by 4 bases and J by 9 bases, leaving 11 bases between them. Germline assignment: CDR1 SGHRS and CDR2 YFSETQ. This CDR3 contains 12 residues. DNA of the CDR3: TGCGCCAGCAGCCCTGACTTGGGTGAGCAGTTCTTC. This gives the protein CASSPDLGEQFF.

The chain couples TRBV6-5 to TRBJ2-7; no reliable D call. Per germline, CDR1 MNHEY and CDR2 SVGAGI. The V and J ends lost 0 bases and 0 bases respectively, with 6 bases between them. The CDR3 extends over 14 amino acids. The CDR3 region has the DNA TGTGCCAGCAGTTACTCGACAAACTCCTACGAGCAGTACTTC. Translated, it gives CASSYSTNSYEQYF.

To note about this clone: Compared with germline, one end of the junction differs, possibly owing to a read error. This chain links TRBV30 with TRBJ2-2; tentatively, D is TRBD1 (5 bases). Germline loops: CDR1 GTSNPN, CDR2 SVGIG (reference sequence). This CDR3 region has 13 residues. CDR3 amino acids: CAWLSGNSGELFF. In DNA, the CDR3 is TGTGCCTGGCTCTCAGGGAACTCCGGGGAGCTGTTTTTT.

This clone was counted only a few times. This rearrangement joins TRBV19 to TRBJ2-1; 7 bases fit TRBD2. The germline gives CDR1 LNHDA, CDR2 SQIVND (reference sequence). With 9 bases clipped from V and 2 bases from J, the junction kept 7 bases outside the gene matches. The CDR3 has 14 amino acids. CDR3 protein: CASNGGLAYNEQFF. CDR3 coding DNA: TGTGCCAGCAACGGGGGGTTAGCCTACAATGAGCAGTTCTTC.

The chain is built from TRBV5-1 and TRBJ1-4, with TRBD1 matching over 8 bases. CDR3 length: 15 amino acids. Looked up from germline, CDR1 is SGHRS and CDR2 is YFSETQ. The J segment lost 4 bases and the V segment lost 4 bases, leaving 6 bases of the junction unmatched. The CDR3 loop is CASSNTGGVNEKLFF. The CDR3 DNA reads TGCGCCAGCAGCAATACAGGGGGGGTTAATGAAAAACTGTTTTTT. The complete variable domain, with remaining parts taken from reference TRBV5-1 and TRBJ1-4, reads KAGVTQTPRYLIKTRGQQVTLSCSPISGHRSVSWYQQTPGQGLQFLFEYFSETQRNKGNFPGRFSGRQFSNSRSEMNVSTLELGDSALYLCASSNTGGVNEKLFFGSGTQLSVL.

This rearrangement joins TRBV12-5 to TRBJ2-7; TRBD1 might be the D (6 bases). Trimming took 4 bases from V and 1 from J, leaving 14 bases between them. The CDR3 is 15 residues long. Germline CDR1 LGHNT, CDR2 FRNRAP. The CDR3 DNA reads TGTGCTAGTGGTTCCACGGGACAACCTTCCTACGAGCAGTACTTC. This gives the protein CASGSTGQPSYEQYF. Drawing the rest from reference TRBV12-5 and TRBJ2-7, the complete variable domain is DARVTQTPRHKVTEMGQEVTMRCQPILGHNTVFWYRQTMMQGLELLAYFRNRAPLDDSGMPKDRFSAEMPDATLATLKIQPSEPRDSAVYFCASGSTGQPSYEQYFGPGTRLTVT.

The chain recombines TRBV4-1 with TRBJ2-3; 10 bases are shared with TRBD1. With V trimmed by 3 bases and J by 0 bases, 6 bases remained unmatched. CDR3 size: 17 residues. The germline V gene encodes CDR1 MGHRA and CDR2 YSYEKL. The CDR3 loop is CASSQGGTGASTDTQYF. In nucleotides, the CDR3 is TGCGCCAGCAGCCAGGGGGGGACAGGGGCTAGCACAGATACGCAGTATTTT.

The V call is TRBV14, the J call TRBJ1-3; D not resolved. The CDR3 runs 16 residues. V lost 3 bases, J lost 0 bases, and 12 bases lay in between. Germline CDR1 and CDR2: SGHDN and FVKESK. The CDR3 spells CASSHLTYSSGNTIYF. The CDR3 bases are TGTGCCAGCAGCCACCTCACGTACAGCTCTGGAAACACCATATATTTT.

The chain recombines TRBV6-5 with TRBJ1-1, with TRBD1 as a possible D gene (6 bases). The CDR3 loop spans 14 amino acids. The germline CDR1 and CDR2 sequences are MNHEY and SVGAGI. V gave up 8 bases and J gave up 1 base, with 14 bases separating them. The CDR3 spells CASAPGATNTEAFF. The DNA for the CDR3 is TGTGCCAGCGCGCCAGGGGCTACGAACACTGAAGCTTTCTTT.

This chain joins TRBV5-1 and TRBJ1-3, with 9 bases aligning to TRBD1. The CDR3 spans 16 residues. Per the germline V gene, CDR1 is SGHRS and CDR2 is YFSETQ. Trimming removed 4 bases from V and 2 bases from J; junction bases left unmatched: 7. CDR3 residues: CASSAVTGGTGNTIYF. CDR3 bases: TGCGCCAGCAGCGCCGTCACAGGGGGCACTGGAAACACCATATATTTT.